This T cell receptor beta chain was observed in a study of identical twins. Findings and limits, study-wide: Out-of-frame alpha sequences common to twins exhibited a surplus of low generation probability.

Germline values: CDR1 SGHKS, CDR2 YYEKEE (reference sequence). The CDR3 covers 14 residues. V dropped 1 base and J dropped 2 bases, with 9 bases sitting between them. Comment on this clonotype: Its target is unknown.

Through template switching, a universal primer site was introduced, and the cDNA contained unique molecular identifiers. One entry per CDR3 protein, called by TCRdb with MiXCR from the 5' RACE reads. Here the sample spans roughly 770,000 distinct CDR3 sequences, around a sixth being singletons. The data also belong to a second study, concerning T cells expressing NK-cell markers.

What was sequenced was PBMCs. This rearrangement joins TRBV5-5 to TRBJ2-5, with D hard to call. This TCR derives from a woman aged 18-30 years in good health. CDR3 DNA sequence: TGTGCCAGCAGCTTGTTTTTCGGGCAAGAGACCCAGTACTTC. Encoded protein: CASSLFFGQETQYF.